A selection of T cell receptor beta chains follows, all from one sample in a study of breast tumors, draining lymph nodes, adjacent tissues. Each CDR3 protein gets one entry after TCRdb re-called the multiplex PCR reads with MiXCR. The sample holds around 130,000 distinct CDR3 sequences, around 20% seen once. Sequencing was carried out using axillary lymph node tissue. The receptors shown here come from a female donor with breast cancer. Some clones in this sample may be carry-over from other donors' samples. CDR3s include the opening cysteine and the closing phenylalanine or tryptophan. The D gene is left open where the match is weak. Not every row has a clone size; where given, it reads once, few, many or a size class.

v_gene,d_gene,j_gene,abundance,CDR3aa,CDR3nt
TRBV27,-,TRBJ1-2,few,CASSLSQDSLANYGYTF,TGTGCCAGCAGTTTATCGCAAGACAGCTTAGCTAACTATGGCTACACCTTC
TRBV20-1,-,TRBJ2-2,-,CSPAGYTGELFF,TGCAGTCCGGCGGGGTACACCGGGGAGCTGTTTTTT
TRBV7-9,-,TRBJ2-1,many,CASSLPSSYNEQFF,TGTGCCAGCAGCTTACCCAGCTCCTACAATGAGCAGTTCTTC
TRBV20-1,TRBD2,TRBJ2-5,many,CSARAGGNQETQYF,TGCAGTGCTAGAGCGGGGGGTAACCAAGAGACCCAGTACTTC
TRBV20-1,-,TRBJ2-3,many,CSASKELASPTDTQYF,TGCAGTGCTTCCAAGGAACTAGCCTCCCCCACAGATACGCAGTATTTT
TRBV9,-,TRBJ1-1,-,CASSHQKAMNTEAFF,TGTGCCAGCAGCCATCAGAAGGCCATGAACACTGAAGCTTTCTTT
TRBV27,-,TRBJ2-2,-,CASSHYYTGELFF,TGTGCCAGCAGTCACTACTACACCGGGGAGCTGTTTTTT
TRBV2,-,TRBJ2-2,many,CASRGQPLRNTGELFF,TGTGCCAGCAGAGGACAACCCCTGCGGAACACCGGGGAGCTGTTTTTT
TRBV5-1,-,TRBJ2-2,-,CASSLRRLVGPTGTGELFF,TGCGCCAGCAGCTTACGGCGGCTAGTAGGGCCAACGGGCACCGGGGAGCTGTTTTTT
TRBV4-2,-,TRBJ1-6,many,CASSQVGSSYNSPLHF,TGTGCCAGCAGCCAAGTGGGAAGCTCCTATAATTCACCCCTCCACTTT
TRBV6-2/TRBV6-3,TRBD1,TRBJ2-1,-,CASSYRDREGNEQFF,TGTGCCAGCAGTTACAGAGACAGGGAAGGAAATGAGCAGTTCTTC
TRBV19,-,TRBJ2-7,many,CASTPGPGSYEQYF,TGTGCCAGTACCCCGGGGCCAGGCTCCTACGAGCAGTACTTC
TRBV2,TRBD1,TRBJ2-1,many,CASSDWTGSPNEQFF,TGTGCCAGCAGTGATTGGACAGGGAGCCCCAATGAGCAGTTCTTC
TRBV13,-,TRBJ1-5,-,CASSLGQANQLQHF,TGTGCCAGCAGCCTGGGTCAGGCAAATCAGCTCCAGCATTTT
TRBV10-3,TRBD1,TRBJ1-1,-,CAISSLDRGLNTEAFF,TGTGCCATCAGTTCCCTGGACAGGGGCCTGAACACTGAAGCTTTCTTT
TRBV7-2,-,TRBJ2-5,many,CASSLDAGGLQETQYF,TGTGCCAGCAGCTTAGATGCAGGGGGGCTCCAAGAGACCCAGTACTTC
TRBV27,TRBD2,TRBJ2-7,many,CASRVAGGAYEQYF,TGTGCCAGCAGGGTGGCGGGAGGCGCTTACGAGCAGTACTTC
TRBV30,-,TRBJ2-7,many,CAWSVAGYEQYF,TGTGCCTGGAGTGTAGCCGGTTACGAGCAGTACTTC
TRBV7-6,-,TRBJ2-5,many,CASSLERGNQETQYF,TGTGCCAGCAGCTTAGAGAGGGGTAACCAAGAGACCCAGTACTTC
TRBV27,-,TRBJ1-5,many,CASRGYSNQPQHF,TGTGCCAGCAGGGGTTATAGCAATCAGCCCCAGCATTTT
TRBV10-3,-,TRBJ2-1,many,CAISERDPSYNEQFF,TGTGCCATCAGTGAGCGGGACCCCTCCTACAATGAGCAGTTCTTC
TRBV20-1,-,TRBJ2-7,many,CSANPIGDYFTYEQYF,TGCAGTGCAAACCCCATCGGGGATTACTTTACCTACGAGCAGTACTTC
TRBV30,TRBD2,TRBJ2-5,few,CAWSVTSGGETQYF,TGTGCCTGGAGTGTAACTAGCGGCGGAGAGACCCAGTACTTC
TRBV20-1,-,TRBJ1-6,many,CSATIAGTDNSPLHF,TGCAGTGCCACCATAGCAGGGACGGATAATTCACCCCTCCACTTT
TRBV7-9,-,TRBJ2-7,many,CASSVGTIYEQYF,TGTGCCAGCAGCGTCGGGACCATCTACGAGCAGTACTTC
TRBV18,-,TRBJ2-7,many,CASATGVSYEQYF,TGTGCCAGCGCAACGGGAGTTTCCTACGAGCAGTACTTC
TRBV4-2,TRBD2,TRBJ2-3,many,CASSQIGGLAADTQYF,TGTGCCAGCAGCCAAATTGGGGGACTAGCGGCCGATACGCAGTATTTT
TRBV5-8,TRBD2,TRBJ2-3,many,CASTVLAGGTDTQYF,TGTGCCAGCACCGTACTAGCGGGAGGCACAGATACGCAGTATTTT
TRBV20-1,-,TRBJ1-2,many,CSAGVVGGAGGAYGYTF,TGCAGTGCCGGGGTAGTAGGGGGGGCCGGAGGGGCCTATGGCTACACCTTC
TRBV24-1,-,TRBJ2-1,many,CATSDTRIDEQFF,TGTGCCACCAGTGATACTAGGATCGATGAGCAGTTCTTC
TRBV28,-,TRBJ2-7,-,CASSAYTGQGLGYEQNF,TGTGCCAGCAGTGCTTACACGGGACAGGGACTAGGGTACGAGCAGAACTTC
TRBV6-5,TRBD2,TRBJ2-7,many,CASSYSVAGAYSYEQYF,TGTGCCAGCAGTTACTCAGTAGCGGGGGCCTACTCCTACGAGCAGTACTTC
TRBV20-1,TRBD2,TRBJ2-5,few,CSAPVGYSGSPAETQYF,TGCAGTGCTCCGGTGGGTTATAGCGGGTCCCCCGCTGAGACCCAGTACTTC
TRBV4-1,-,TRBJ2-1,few,CDSSLFLQGTPNEQFF,TGCGACAGCAGCCTCTTCCTGCAGGGGACACCCAATGAGCAGTTCTTC
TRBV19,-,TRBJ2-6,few,CASSGIGSSSGANVLTF,TGTGCCAGTAGCGGAATTGGGTCTAGCTCTGGGGCCAACGTCCTGACTTTC
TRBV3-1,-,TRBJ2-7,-,CASSPSGGRGPGEQYF,TGTGCCAGCAGCCCCTCAGGGGGGAGAGGCCCGGGGGAGCAGTACTTC
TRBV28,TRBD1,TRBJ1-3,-,CASSYRGSVTGNTIYF,TGTGCCAGCAGTTACAGGGGGTCCGTCACTGGAAACACCATATATTTT
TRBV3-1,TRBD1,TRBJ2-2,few,CASSPGQGSPGRYTGELFF,TGTGCCAGCAGCCCTGGACAGGGTTCGCCCGGTCGGTACACCGGGGAGCTGTTTTTT
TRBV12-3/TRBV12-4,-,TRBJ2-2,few,CASSLAIGGGRAGELFF,TGTGCCAGCAGTTTAGCGATTGGGGGGGGGCGGGCCGGGGAGCTGTTTTTT
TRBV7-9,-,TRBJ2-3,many,CASSPTDTQYF,TGTGCCAGCAGCCCGACCGATACGCAGTATTTT
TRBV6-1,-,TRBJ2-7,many,CASRHGTHDEQYF,TGTGCCAGCAGGCACGGGACACATGACGAGCAGTACTTC
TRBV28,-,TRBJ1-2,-,CASSSSEWEGGYGYTF,TGTGCCAGCAGTTCCTCCGAGTGGGAAGGAGGCTATGGCTACACCTTC
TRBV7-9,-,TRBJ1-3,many,CASSSPSDAYTIYF,TGTGCCAGCAGCTCCCCGAGTGATGCGTACACCATATATTTT
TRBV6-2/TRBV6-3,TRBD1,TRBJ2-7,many,CASSPVRQGPTRSYEQYF,TGTGCCAGCAGTCCCGTCCGACAGGGACCAACCCGATCCTACGAGCAGTACTTC
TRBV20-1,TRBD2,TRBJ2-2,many,CSARRLAGEGTGELFF,TGCAGTGCTAGACGGCTAGCGGGAGAGGGTACCGGGGAGCTGTTTTTT
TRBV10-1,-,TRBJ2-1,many,CASSLDLTREQFF,TGCGCCAGCAGCCTCGACCTGACTAGAGAGCAGTTCTTC
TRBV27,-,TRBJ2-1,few,CASSRGGDYNEQFF,TGTGCCAGCAGCCGAGGGGGGGACTACAATGAGCAGTTCTTC
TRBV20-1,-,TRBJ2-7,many,CSARGRRLSYEQYF,TGCAGTGCTAGGGGGAGGAGACTTTCCTACGAGCAGTACTTC
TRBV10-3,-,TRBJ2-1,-,CAISDRTVNFYNEQFF,TGTGCCATCAGTGACCGGACTGTCAACTTCTACAATGAGCAGTTCTTC
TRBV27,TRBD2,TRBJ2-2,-,CASSLSSAGAVTGELFF,TGTGCCAGCAGTTTATCTTCAGCGGGAGCAGTCACCGGGGAGCTGTTTTTT
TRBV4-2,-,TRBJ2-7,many,CASSQGTFSYEQYF,TGTGCCAGCAGCCAAGGAACCTTCTCCTACGAGCAGTACTTC
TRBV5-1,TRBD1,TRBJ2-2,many,CASSLGETGSGELFF,TGCGCCAGCAGCTTGGGAGAGACAGGGTCCGGGGAGCTGTTTTTT
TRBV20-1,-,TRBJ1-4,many,CSARGVGGDATNEKLFF,TGCAGTGCCAGAGGGGTCGGCGGCGATGCAACTAATGAAAAACTGTTTTTT
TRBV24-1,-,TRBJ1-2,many,CATSETVNYGYTF,TGTGCCACCAGTGAGACAGTCAACTATGGCTACACCTTC
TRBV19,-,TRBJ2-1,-,CASSPLTGLMSYNEQFF,TGTGCCAGTAGCCCCCTTACAGGCTTGATGTCCTACAATGAGCAGTTCTTC
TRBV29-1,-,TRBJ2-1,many,CSVEGTSSYNEQFF,TGCAGCGTTGAGGGGACGAGCTCCTACAATGAGCAGTTCTTC
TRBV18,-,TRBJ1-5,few,CASSPGQEQPQHF,TGTGCCAGCTCACCAGGGCAGGAGCAGCCCCAGCATTTT
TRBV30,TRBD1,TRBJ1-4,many,CAWSWTGIEKLFF,TGTGCCTGGAGTTGGACAGGGATCGAAAAACTGTTTTTT
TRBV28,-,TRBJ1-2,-,CASSPREGIYNYGYTF,TGTGCCAGCAGTCCCCGGGAGGGGATCTATAACTATGGCTACACCTTC
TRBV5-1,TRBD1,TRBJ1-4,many,CASSSGQGGKEKLFF,TGCGCCAGCAGCTCCGGACAGGGGGGGAAGGAAAAACTGTTTTTT